Presented here are 21 T cell receptor beta chains from one specimen sequenced in a study of T cells in women clearing cervical HPV infection. Produced via immunoSEQ multiplex PCR; TCRdb's table is partial and in-frame only. The table lists around 22,000 clones. Sequenced input: blood buffy coat. The receptors stem from a woman between 18 and 69 years old with a cervical HPV16 infection that either progressed to CIN3+ or cleared (not recorded which).

Comments on this clone: The DNA ends 3 residues before the CDR3 does, and the rest of the CDR3 is filled in from the germline J gene. This chain uses TRBV6-2 or TRBV6-3 with TRBJ1-4, with a weak D call TRBD1 (5 bases). The CDR3 runs to 17 residues. V dropped 2 bases and J dropped 7 bases, with 20 bases sitting between them. Germline CDR1 MNHEY, CDR2 SVGEGT. CDR3 loop: CASSYLLGGKPTEKLFF. The sequenced CDR3 bases are TGTGCCAGCAGTTACCTCCTCGGGGGAAAGCCTACTGAAAAA.

Worth noting for this clone: The read gets to within 3 residues of the CDR3 end, and the germline J gene fills in the rest. This rearrangement joins TRBV30 to TRBJ1-1; D is ambiguous. V was shortened by 5 bases and J by 6 bases, with 13 bases between the two germline ends. The CDR3 loop spans 12 amino acids. Germline V gene lookup returns CDR1 GTSNPN and CDR2 SVGIG (reference sequence). This CDR3 reads CAWVKGSSEAFF. The sequenced CDR3 bases are TGTGCCTGGGTGAAGGGCAGCTCTGAA.

Notes on this clone: The read gets to within 3 residues of the CDR3 end, and the germline J gene fills in the rest. V is TRBV24-1 and J is TRBJ2-1; D not resolved. The CDR3 has 14 amino acids. Germline assignment: CDR1 KGHDR and CDR2 SFDVKD. The ends were cut back, 1 base at V and 5 bases at J, with 8 bases in the middle. CDR3 bases read: TGTGCCACCAGTGATTTCCCCAGAAACAATGAG. It is translated as CATSDFPRNNE. The CDR3 in its entirety is CATSDFPRNNEQFF.

As concerns this clone: The read ends 3 residues shy of where the CDR3 ends; the end is completed using the germline J gene. The chain has TRBV4-1 and TRBJ1-4; D not certain. This CDR3 is built from 15 residues. V lost 3 bases and J 8 bases, leaving 16 bases between the germline ends. The germline gives CDR1 MGHRA, CDR2 YSYEKL. The CDR3 sequence is CASSQILGWNEKLFF. The CDR3 DNA, read in part, is TGCGCCAGCAGCCAGATTTTAGGGTGGAACGAAAAA.

A remark on this clone: The read is 3 residues too short to cover the CDR3 end, so that end is filled in from the germline J gene. The chain has TRBV19 and TRBJ1-2; the D is unclear. The V gene's germline CDR1 is LNHDA and CDR2 SQIVND (reference sequence). The CDR3 is made up of 11 amino acids. V lost 6 bases and J 4 bases, leaving 6 bases between the germline ends. CDR3 loop: CASSSTYGYTF. CDR3 bases read: TGTGCCAGTAGCTCTACCTATGGC.

With respect to this clone: The read gets to within 3 residues of the CDR3 end, and the germline J gene fills in the rest. J is TRBJ2-6 and V is TRBV19; possibly TRBD2 for D (6 bases). V gave up 4 bases and J gave up 0 bases, with 16 bases separating them. CDR3 size: 18 residues. CDR1 and CDR2 from the germline V gene are LNHDA and SQIVND (reference sequence). The CDR3 spells CASSKLSGPSSGANVLTF. CDR3 bases read: TGTGCCAGTAGTAAGCTAAGCGGGCCGAGCTCTGGGGCCAACGTC.

The part of the CDR3 DNA that was read is TGCAGTGCTAGTGGTGGGAGGGGAGCTTACAATGAG. Translation: CSASGGRGAYNE. The full CDR3 protein reads CSASGGRGAYNEQFF. The J gene is TRBJ2-1, the V gene TRBV20-1, with 7 bases aligning to TRBD2. The missing CDR3 end, 3 residues past where the read stops, is filled in from the germline J gene. The CDR3 totals 15 residues. CDR1 is DFQATT, CDR2 SNEGSKA, per germline (reference sequence). The J segment lost 4 bases and the V segment lost 3 bases, leaving 9 bases of the junction unmatched.

With respect to this clone: The observed sequence ends 3 residues before the CDR3 terminus, with the missing tail filled in from the germline J gene. The chain has TRBV5-4 and TRBJ2-2, with D hard to call. V gave up 0 bases and J gave up 3 bases, with 9 bases separating them. There are 15 residues in the CDR3. Germline CDR1 reads SGHNT; CDR2 reads YYREEE (reference sequence). Here the CDR3 reads CASSLVAEYTGELFF. Partial CDR3 DNA: TGTGCCAGCAGCTTGGTGGCAGAATACACCGGGGAG.

Details on this clone: The read ends 3 residues shy of where the CDR3 ends; the end is completed using the germline J gene. The chain links TRBV5-4 to TRBJ2-1, with D possibly being TRBD1 or TRBD2 (5 bases each). The V end was cut by 5 bases, the J end by 9 bases, with 21 bases between. Looked up from germline, CDR1 is SGHNT and CDR2 is YYREEE (reference sequence). CDR3 size: 15 residues. The CDR3 DNA, read in part, is TGTGCCAGCAGACCCGTAGAGGGGCGGATAGGTGAG. Amino acid sequence: CASRPVEGRIGE. The entire CDR3 protein reads CASRPVEGRIGEQFF.

Note on this clone: Read data end 3 residues before the CDR3 end; the end is taken from the germline J gene. J is TRBJ2-1 and V is TRBV7-6; 14 nucleotides align to TRBD2. Germline values: CDR1 SGHVS, CDR2 FNYEAQ. CDR3 length: 15 amino acids. With V trimmed by 5 bases and J by 5 bases, 2 bases remained unmatched. CDR3 protein: CASSRGLAGDNEQFF. Incomplete CDR3 DNA: TGTGCCAGCAGCCGGGGACTAGCGGGAGACAATGAG.

With respect to this clone: The read comes to an end 3 residues before the CDR3 does, leaving the germline J gene to fill in the end. This chain joins TRBV5-1 and TRBJ2-1; D gene uncertain. Germline CDR1 is SGHRS and CDR2 is YFSETQ. This CDR3 is 16 amino acids long. The V end was cut by 0 bases, the J end by 4 bases, with 14 bases between. This CDR3 is CASSLEVTTLYNEQFF. The CDR3 DNA, read in part, is TGCGCCAGCAGCTTGGAGGTGACAACGCTTTACAATGAG. The full variable domain, its missing parts supplied by reference TRBV5-1 and TRBJ2-1, is KAGVTQTPRYLIKTRGQQVTLSCSPISGHRSVSWYQQTPGQGLQFLFEYFSETQRNKGNFPGRFSGRQFSNSRSEMNVSTLELGDSALYLCASSLEVTTLYNEQFFGPGTRLTVL.

In the case of this clone: Read data end 3 residues before the CDR3 end; the end is taken from the germline J gene. The V and J genes are TRBV13 and TRBJ1-1; possibly TRBD1 for D (6 bases). Per germline, CDR1 PRHDT and CDR2 FYEKMQ (reference sequence). This CDR3 is 17 amino acids long. Deletions cut 5 bases from V and 0 bases from J, with 19 bases between. The CDR3 bases that were read are TGTGCCAGCAGCCCCCGAGGGACACATATCATGAACACTGAA. Translating it yields CASSPRGTHIMNTE. The CDR3 in full is CASSPRGTHIMNTEAFF.

On this clone itself: The read is 3 residues too short to cover the CDR3 end, so that end is filled in from the germline J gene. The chain carries TRBV9 and TRBJ1-2; a weak D match, TRBD1 (5 bases). The germline V gene has CDR1 SGDLS and CDR2 YYNGEE. The CDR3 runs to 14 residues. Trimming took 4 bases from V and 7 from J, leaving 17 bases between them. CDR3 DNA (partial): TGTGCCAGCAGCCCAGTGGGTCAGGGTTTTGGC. It translates to CASSPVGQGFG. In full, the CDR3 is CASSPVGQGFGYTF.

Note on this clone: The read ends 3 residues shy of where the CDR3 ends; the end is completed using the germline J gene. This chain connects TRBV19 to TRBJ1-5; TRBD1 agrees at 10 bases. The V gene end was trimmed by 7 bases and the J gene end by 2 bases; junction bases not matched to a gene: 5. This CDR3 spans 15 amino acids. Germline loops: CDR1 LNHDA, CDR2 SQIVND (reference sequence). The covered CDR3 bases are TGTGCCAGTACCTTGACAGGGGGCCGCAATCAGCCC. Protein: CASTLTGGRNQP. In full, the CDR3 is CASTLTGGRNQPQHF.

Comments on this clone: From the germline J gene comes the end of the CDR3, since the read stops 3 residues before it. The chain joins TRBV6-2 or TRBV6-3 to TRBJ2-3, with TRBD1 identical over 8 bases. This CDR3 has 14 residues. V was clipped by 8 bases and J by 4 bases; unmatched bases: 8. Germline lookup yields CDR1 MNHEY and CDR2 SVGEGT. The CDR3 DNA, read in part, is TGTGCCAGCGATTCCGGACAGGGTGCAGATACG. This sequence encodes CASDSGQGADT. The complete CDR3 protein is CASDSGQGADTQYF.

Comment on this clone: The CDR3 extends 3 residues past the end of the read, so its final part is completed from the germline J gene. The chain is built from TRBV19 and TRBJ2-7, with D possibly being TRBD2 (5 bases). Trimming shortened V by 5 bases and J by 1 base, and 21 bases separated the two germline ends. Germline CDR1 LNHDA, CDR2 SQIVND (reference sequence). This CDR3 has 17 residues. CDR3 DNA, as far as it was read: TGTGCCAGTAGTGGGTTCCGGACTCAGACTCGATCCTACGAG. Translated, it gives CASSGFRTQTRSYE. The complete CDR3 protein is CASSGFRTQTRSYEQYF. The full variable domain, rest sourced from reference TRBV19 and TRBJ2-7, is DGGITQSPKYLFRKEGQNVTLSCEQNLNHDAMYWYRQDPGQGLRLIYYSQIVNDFQKGDIAEGYSVSREKKESFPLTVTSAQKNPTAFYLCASSGFRTQTRSYEQYFGPGTRLTVT.

Concerning this clone: The read terminates 3 residues before the CDR3 end, so the remaining end is supplied by the germline J gene. The chain carries TRBV28 and TRBJ2-7; D not resolved. Trimming left V 3 bases short and J 4 bases short, with 16 bases between. The CDR3 contains 15 residues. CDR1 is MDHEN, CDR2 SYDVKM, per germline. Incomplete CDR3 DNA: TGTGCCAGCAGTTTCCTCGCTCGCTTGCAGTACGAG. Protein: CASSFLARLQYE. The full CDR3 protein is CASSFLARLQYEQYF.

With respect to this clone: The observed sequence ends 3 residues before the CDR3 terminus, with the missing tail filled in from the germline J gene. The chain recombines TRBV20-1 with TRBJ2-2; the match to TRBD2 covers 10 bases. This CDR3 is built from 17 residues. V shed 2 bases and J 3 bases; nucleotides not matched to a gene: 9. Germline V gene sequence: CDR1 DFQATT, CDR2 SNEGSKA (reference sequence). This chain's CDR3 is CSARSPSGSMYTGELFF. CDR3 bases read: TGCAGTGCTAGATCCCCTAGCGGGAGTATGTACACCGGGGAG.

Worth noting for this clone: Sequencing ends 3 residues short of the CDR3 end; the germline J gene provides the rest. This chain links TRBV20-1 with TRBJ2-5; 8 nucleotides align to TRBD2. With 6 bases clipped from V and 0 bases from J, the junction kept 12 bases outside the gene matches. Germline CDR1 is DFQATT and CDR2 is SNEGSKA (reference sequence). The CDR3 covers 16 residues. The chain's CDR3 is CSAPVAGWGNQETQYF. The sequenced part of the CDR3 DNA is TGCAGTGCCCCAGTAGCGGGATGGGGAAACCAAGAGACC.

With respect to this clone: The CDR3 end lies 3 residues beyond the end of the read and is filled in from the germline J gene. V is TRBV19 and J is TRBJ2-3, with a tentative D call TRBD1 (6 bases). The CDR3 contains 14 residues. The V end lost 3 bases, the J end lost 6 bases, and 13 bases lay between the germline ends. Germline CDR1 reads LNHDA; CDR2 reads SQIVND (reference sequence). Incomplete CDR3 DNA: TGTGCCAGTAGTATTGCCCAGGGGCTGGATACG. It specifies CASSIAQGLDT. The entire CDR3 sequence reads CASSIAQGLDTQYF.

With respect to this clone: Read data end 3 residues before the CDR3 end; the end is taken from the germline J gene. The V gene is TRBV28, the J gene TRBJ1-2, with TRBD1 as a possible D gene (6 bases). The ends were cut back, 6 bases at V and 5 bases at J, with 22 bases in the middle. The CDR3 loop spans 16 amino acids. Looked up from germline, CDR1 is MDHEN and CDR2 is SYDVKM. The covered CDR3 bases are TGTGCCAGCAGCTCCATATCGCGGGGGACACCTTATGGC. Amino acid sequence: CASSSISRGTPYG. The complete CDR3 sequence is CASSSISRGTPYGYTF.